The 12 T cell receptor beta chains below were found in one sample sequenced in a study of T cells in Graves' hyperthyroidism and ophthalmopathy (dated by TCRdb to the late 2010s). The library was prepared using multiplex PCR. The reads were generated on an Illumina HiSeq 2000. The TCR beta CDR3 regions were amplified from RNA transcripts. For the first round of RT-PCR on the TCR CDR3, the HTBI primer set was used together with the Qiagen OneStep RT-PCR kit. The public reads were run again by TCRdb, first through fastp at Q25 and then through MiXCR, and only productive beta chains were kept. A single entry per CDR3 protein holds the most common genes and DNA from its merged rows. This sample gives 300,000 to 450,000 distinct CDR3 sequences in total; 15% to 18% of them show up just once. Roughly 26% of the sample belongs to the ten largest clones. The sequenced material came from blood. These receptors were obtained from a woman between 18 and 30 years old with Graves' hyperthyroidism that later progressed to Graves' ophthalmopathy.

The V gene is TRBV20-1, the J gene TRBJ2-2; D gene unclear. V gave up 2 bases and J gave up 4 bases, with 8 bases separating them. CDR3 size: 13 residues. The V gene's germline CDR1 is DFQATT and CDR2 SNEGSKA (reference sequence). CDR3 protein: CSARLRGTGELFF. In DNA, the CDR3 is TGCAGTGCTAGACTAAGAGGCACCGGGGAGCTGTTTTTT.

This clonotype was seen a few times. The rearrangement joins TRBV12-3 or TRBV12-4 to TRBJ2-2; 7 bases fit TRBD1. Losses at the gene ends were 6 bases for V and 7 bases for J; bases not matched to a gene: 14. The CDR3 totals 16 residues. The CDR3 protein is CASRRRPGQLIGELFF. In nucleotides, the CDR3 is TGTGCCAGCAGACGGAGGCCGGGACAGCTAATCGGGGAGCTGTTTTTT.

This clonotype was found a few times. The chain carries TRBV24-1 and TRBJ2-5, with D possibly matching TRBD1 (6 bases). V lost 1 base to trimming and J lost 4 bases, with 9 bases between them. This CDR3 spans 14 amino acids. Germline V lookup: CDR1 KGHDR, CDR2 SFDVKD. CDR3 nucleotide sequence: TGTGCCACCAGTGATTTCCCCAGGGGAGAGACCCAGTACTTC. This translates into CATSDFPRGETQYF.

This clonotype occurred many times. J is TRBJ2-1 and V is TRBV5-1; 10 bases match TRBD2. The germline V gene has CDR1 SGHRS and CDR2 YFSETQ. There are 17 residues in the CDR3. Trimming took 0 bases from V and 7 from J; bases not matched to a gene: 10. The CDR3 DNA sequence: TGCGCCAGCAGCTTGGCGGCTAGCGGGAGTTGGATTAATGAGCAGTTCTTC. It specifies CASSLAASGSWINEQFF.

This chain joins TRBV28 and TRBJ2-5, with D unresolved. V lost 11 bases and J 5 bases, leaving 9 bases between the germline ends. The CDR3 is 10 amino acids. Germline V gives CDR1 MDHEN, CDR2 SYDVKM. The CDR3 loop is CAVQAETQYF. In DNA form, the CDR3 reads TGTGCCGTCCAGGCGGAGACCCAGTACTTC.

This rearrangement joins TRBV20-1 to TRBJ2-1, with 10 bases aligning to TRBD2. CDR1 is DFQATT, CDR2 SNEGSKA, per germline (reference sequence). The CDR3 contains 15 residues. V shed 1 base, J shed 8 bases, and the junction held 8 bases outside the gene matches. In DNA form, the CDR3 reads TGCAGTGCTAGAGGGAATAATAGCGGGAGGCATGAGCAGTTCTTC. Its protein product is CSARGNNSGRHEQFF.

This clonotype showed up many times. The V call is TRBV12-3 or TRBV12-4, the J call TRBJ2-1; 7 bases are shared with TRBD2. The trim removed 5 bases at V and 2 bases at J, leaving 6 bases unmatched. This CDR3 spans 15 amino acids. This chain's CDR3 is CASSPREDTYNEQFF. The CDR3 nucleotides are TGTGCCAGCAGTCCCCGGGAGGACACCTACAATGAGCAGTTCTTC.

Comment on this clonotype: It may be a read error: a sequence one base away is much more abundant. This rearrangement joins TRBV28 to TRBJ2-7; 7 bases fit TRBD2. In germline, CDR1 is MDHEN, CDR2 SYDVKM. This CDR3 contains 15 residues. V trimming: 5 bases; J trimming: 3 bases; junction bases outside the gene matches: 10. CDR3 sequence: CASSVGGIRIYEQYF. CDR3 DNA sequence: TGTGCCAGCAGTGTGGGGGGGATACGAATCTACGAGCAGTACTTC.

This clonotype was found a few times. DNA for the CDR3: TGTGCCTGGATGGGTCAAGCAACTAATGAAAAACTGTTTTTT. This encodes CAWMGQATNEKLFF. J is TRBJ1-4 and V is TRBV30; no definite D call. Per the germline V gene, CDR1 is GTSNPN and CDR2 is SVGIG (reference sequence). V lost 4 bases to trimming and J lost 0 bases, with 9 bases between them. The CDR3 sequence is 14 residues long.

The rearrangement uses TRBV27 and TRBJ1-4, with D possibly matching TRBD1 (6 bases). This CDR3 comprises 16 residues. V was clipped by 5 bases and J by 4 bases, with 17 bases between them. CDR1 and CDR2 (germline): MNHEY, SMNVEV (reference sequence). CDR3 DNA sequence: TGTGCCAGCAGTACAAAATACAGGGAAGATAATGAAAAACTGTTTTTT. Protein product: CASSTKYREDNEKLFF.

In its sample, this clonotype was seen a few times. This sequence joins TRBV10-3 and TRBJ2-1; 11 nucleotides match TRBD1. Germline assignment: CDR1 ENHRY and CDR2 SYGVKD. Trimming took 0 bases from V and 7 from J; bases not matched to a gene: 11. The CDR3 contains 18 residues. The CDR3 DNA follows: TGTGCCATCAGTGAGTCGAAAAGGGGGACAGGGGGTCTTAATGAGCAGTTCTTC. This sequence encodes CAISESKRGTGGLNEQFF.

The table lists this clonotype with many counts. The chain recombines TRBV20-1 with TRBJ2-3; tentatively, D is TRBD1 (7 bases). The CDR3 covers 16 residues. Germline V lookup: CDR1 DFQATT, CDR2 SNEGSKA (reference sequence). CDR3: CGANRGEGLFTDTQYF. For the CDR3, the DNA is TGCGGGGCAAACAGGGGTGAGGGACTTTTCACAGATACGCAGTATTTT.